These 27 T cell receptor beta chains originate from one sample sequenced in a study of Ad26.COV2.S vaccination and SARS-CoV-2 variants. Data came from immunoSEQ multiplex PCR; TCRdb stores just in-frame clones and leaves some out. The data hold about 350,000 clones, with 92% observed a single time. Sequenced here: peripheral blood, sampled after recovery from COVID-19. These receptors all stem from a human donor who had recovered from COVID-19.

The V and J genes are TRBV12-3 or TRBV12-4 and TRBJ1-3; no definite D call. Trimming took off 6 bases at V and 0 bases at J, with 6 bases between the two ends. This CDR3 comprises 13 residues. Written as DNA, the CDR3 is TGTGCCAGCAGAGAGCGCTCTGGAAACACCATATATTTT. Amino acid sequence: CASRERSGNTIYF.

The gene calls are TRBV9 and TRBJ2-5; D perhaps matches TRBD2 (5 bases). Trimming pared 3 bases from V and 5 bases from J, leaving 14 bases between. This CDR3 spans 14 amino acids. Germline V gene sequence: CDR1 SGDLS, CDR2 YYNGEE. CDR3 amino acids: CASSGVGEWETQYF. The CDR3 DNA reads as TGTGCCAGCAGCGGAGTGGGAGAGTGGGAGACCCAGTACTTC.

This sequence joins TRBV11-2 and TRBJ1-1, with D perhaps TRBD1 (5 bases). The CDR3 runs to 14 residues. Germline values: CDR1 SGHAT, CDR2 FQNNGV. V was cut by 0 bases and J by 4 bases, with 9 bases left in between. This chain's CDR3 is CASSLDRAGTEAFF. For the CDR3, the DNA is TGTGCCAGCAGCTTAGACAGGGCTGGCACTGAAGCTTTCTTT.

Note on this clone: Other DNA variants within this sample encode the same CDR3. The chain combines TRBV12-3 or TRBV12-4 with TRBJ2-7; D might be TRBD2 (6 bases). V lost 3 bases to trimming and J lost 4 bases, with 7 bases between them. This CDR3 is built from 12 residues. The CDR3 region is CASSFGGYEQYF. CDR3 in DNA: TGTGCCAGCAGTTTCGGAGGGTACGAGCAGTACTTC.

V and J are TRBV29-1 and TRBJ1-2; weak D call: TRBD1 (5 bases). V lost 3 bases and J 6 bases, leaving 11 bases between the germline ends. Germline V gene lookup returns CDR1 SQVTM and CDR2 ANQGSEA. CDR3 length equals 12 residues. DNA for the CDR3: TGCAGCGTTGAGGTTGGGGGTCATGGCTACACCTTC. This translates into CSVEVGGHGYTF. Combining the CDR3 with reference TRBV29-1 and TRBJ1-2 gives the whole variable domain SAVISQKPSRDICQRGTSLTIQCQVDSQVTMMFWYRQQPGQSLTLIATANQGSEATYESGFVIDKFPISRPNLTFSTLTVSNMSPEDSSIYLCSVEVGGHGYTFGSGTRLTVV.

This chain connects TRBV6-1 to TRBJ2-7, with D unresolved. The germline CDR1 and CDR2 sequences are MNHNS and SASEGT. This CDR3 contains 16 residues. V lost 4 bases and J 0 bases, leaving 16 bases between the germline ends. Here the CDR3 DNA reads TGTGCCAGCAGTGGGTACTGGCTGAGGAGCTCCTACGAGCAGTACTTC. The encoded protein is CASSGYWLRSSYEQYF.

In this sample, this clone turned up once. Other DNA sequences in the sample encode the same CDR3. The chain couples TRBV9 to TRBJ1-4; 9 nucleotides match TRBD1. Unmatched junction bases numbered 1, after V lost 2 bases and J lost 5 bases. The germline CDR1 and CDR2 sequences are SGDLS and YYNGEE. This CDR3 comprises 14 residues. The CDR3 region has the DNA TGTGCCAGCAGCGTTGACAGGGGGAATGAAAAACTGTTTTTT. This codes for CASSVDRGNEKLFF.

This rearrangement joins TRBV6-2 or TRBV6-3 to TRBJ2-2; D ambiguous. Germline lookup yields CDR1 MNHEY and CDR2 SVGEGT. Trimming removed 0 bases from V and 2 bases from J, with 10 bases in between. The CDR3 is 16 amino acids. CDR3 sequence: CASSYSVTANTGELFF. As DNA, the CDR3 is TGTGCCAGCAGTTACTCGGTCACAGCCAACACCGGGGAGCTGTTTTTT.

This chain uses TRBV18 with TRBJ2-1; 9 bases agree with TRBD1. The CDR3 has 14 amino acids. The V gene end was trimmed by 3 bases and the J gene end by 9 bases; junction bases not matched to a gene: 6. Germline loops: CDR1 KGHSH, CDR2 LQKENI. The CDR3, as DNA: TGTGCCAGCTCACCCCGGGACAGGGTTGGTGAGCAGTTCTTC. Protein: CASSPRDRVGEQFF.

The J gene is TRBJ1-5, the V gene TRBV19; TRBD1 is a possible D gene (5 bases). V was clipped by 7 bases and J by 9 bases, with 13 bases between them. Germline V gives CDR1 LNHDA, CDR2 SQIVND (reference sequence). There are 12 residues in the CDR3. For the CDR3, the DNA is TGTGCCAGTACTGACAGTCTACGGCCCCAGCATTTT. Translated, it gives CASTDSLRPQHF.

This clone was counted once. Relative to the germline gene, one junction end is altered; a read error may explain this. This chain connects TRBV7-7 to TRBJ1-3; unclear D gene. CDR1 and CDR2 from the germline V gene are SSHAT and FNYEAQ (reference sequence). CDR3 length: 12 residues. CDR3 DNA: TGTGCTAGCAGCCCCCCGAGAAACACCATATATTTT. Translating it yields CASSPPRNTIYF.

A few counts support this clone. The CDR3 loop is CASSAYTTGELFF. Written as DNA, the CDR3 is TGTGCCAGCAGTGCCTACACCACCGGGGAGCTGTTTTTT. The chain has TRBV2 and TRBJ2-2; D gene uncertain. The CDR3 length is 13 residues. Germline CDR1 reads SNHLY; CDR2 reads FYNNEI. V was shortened by 4 bases and J by 4 bases, with 7 bases between the two germline ends.

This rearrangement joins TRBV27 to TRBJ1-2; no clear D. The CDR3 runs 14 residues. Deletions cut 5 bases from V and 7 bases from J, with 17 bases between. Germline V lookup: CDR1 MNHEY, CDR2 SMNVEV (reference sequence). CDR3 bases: TGTGCCAGCAGTCGTTACGAGGCCGCGGGTGGCTACACCTTC. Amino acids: CASSRYEAAGGYTF.

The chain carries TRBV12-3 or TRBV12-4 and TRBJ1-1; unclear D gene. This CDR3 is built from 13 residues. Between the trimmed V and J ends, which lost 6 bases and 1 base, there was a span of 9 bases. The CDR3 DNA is TGTGCCAGCAGCGGACCTGAGAACACTGAAGCTTTCTTT. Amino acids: CASSGPENTEAFF.

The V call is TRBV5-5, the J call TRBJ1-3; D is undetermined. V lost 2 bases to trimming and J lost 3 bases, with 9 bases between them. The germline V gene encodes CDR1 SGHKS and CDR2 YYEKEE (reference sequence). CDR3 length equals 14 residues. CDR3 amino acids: CASSFGKSGNTIYF. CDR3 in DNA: TGTGCCAGCAGCTTCGGAAAGAGTGGAAACACCATATATTTT. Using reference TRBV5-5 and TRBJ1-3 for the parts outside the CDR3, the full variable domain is DAGVTQSPTHLIKTRGQQVTLRCSPISGHKSVSWYQQVLGQGPQFIFQYYEKEERGRGNFPDRFSARQFPNYSSELNVNALLLGDSALYLCASSFGKSGNTIYFGEGSWLTVV.

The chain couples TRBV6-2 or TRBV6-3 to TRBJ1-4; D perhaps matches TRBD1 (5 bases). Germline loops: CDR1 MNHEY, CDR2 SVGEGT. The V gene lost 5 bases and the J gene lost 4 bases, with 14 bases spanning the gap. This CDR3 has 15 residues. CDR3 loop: CASSPVWRGNEKLFF. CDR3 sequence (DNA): TGTGCCAGCAGTCCCGTCTGGAGGGGTAATGAAAAACTGTTTTTT.

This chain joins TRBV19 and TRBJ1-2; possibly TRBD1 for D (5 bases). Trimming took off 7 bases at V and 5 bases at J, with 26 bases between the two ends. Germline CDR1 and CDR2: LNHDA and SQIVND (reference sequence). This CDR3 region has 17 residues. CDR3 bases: TGTGCCAGTACCCGGGGGGGGACGGCGCGCGAAGAATATGGCTACACCTTC. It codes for CASTRGGTAREEYGYTF.

This chain's CDR3 is CASSRSPRSGTDTQYF. The CDR3 DNA reads as TGCGCCAGCAGCCGATCACCTCGATCCGGCACAGATACGCAGTATTTT. The chain links TRBV5-1 to TRBJ2-3; D is unresolved. Germline CDR1 SGHRS, CDR2 YFSETQ. This CDR3 comprises 16 residues. Trimming left V 4 bases short and J 1 base short, with 16 bases between.

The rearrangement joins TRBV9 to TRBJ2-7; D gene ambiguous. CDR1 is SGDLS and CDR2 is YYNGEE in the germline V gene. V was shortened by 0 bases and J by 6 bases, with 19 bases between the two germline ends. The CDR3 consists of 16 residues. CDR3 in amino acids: CASSVDSDLPRPEQYF. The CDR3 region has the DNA TGTGCCAGCAGCGTAGATTCGGACCTCCCGCGGCCCGAGCAGTACTTC.

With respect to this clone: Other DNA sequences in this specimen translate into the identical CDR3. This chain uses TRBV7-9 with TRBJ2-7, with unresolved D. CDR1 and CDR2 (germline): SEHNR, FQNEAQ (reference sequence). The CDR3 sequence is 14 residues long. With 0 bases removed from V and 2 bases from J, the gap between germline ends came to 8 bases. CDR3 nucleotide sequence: TGTGCCAGCAGCTTAGCTACACCTCCCTACGAGCAGTACTTC. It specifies CASSLATPPYEQYF.

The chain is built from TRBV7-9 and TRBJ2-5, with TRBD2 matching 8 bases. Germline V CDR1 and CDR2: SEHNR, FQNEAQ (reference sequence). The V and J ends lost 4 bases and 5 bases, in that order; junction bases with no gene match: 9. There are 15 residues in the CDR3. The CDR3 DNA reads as TGTGCCAGCAGCTCCGGACTAGCTCCCTCGGAGACCCAGTACTTC. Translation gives CASSSGLAPSETQYF.

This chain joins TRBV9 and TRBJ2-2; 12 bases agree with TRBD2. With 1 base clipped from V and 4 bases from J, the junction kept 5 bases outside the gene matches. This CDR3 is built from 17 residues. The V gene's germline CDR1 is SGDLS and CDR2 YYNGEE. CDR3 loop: CASSVFGLAGLTGELFF. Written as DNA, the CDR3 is TGTGCCAGCAGCGTATTCGGACTAGCGGGGCTCACCGGGGAGCTGTTTTTT.

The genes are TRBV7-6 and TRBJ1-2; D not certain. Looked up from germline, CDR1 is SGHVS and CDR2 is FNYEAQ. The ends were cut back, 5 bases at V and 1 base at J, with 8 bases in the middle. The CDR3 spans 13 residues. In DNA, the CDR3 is TGTGCCAGCAGCCCCGACCTTAACTATGGCTACACCTTC. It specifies CASSPDLNYGYTF.

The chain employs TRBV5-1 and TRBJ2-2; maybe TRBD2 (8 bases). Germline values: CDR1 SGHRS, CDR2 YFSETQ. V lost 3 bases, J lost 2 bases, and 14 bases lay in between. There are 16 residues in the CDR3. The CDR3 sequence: CASSWDSGGNTGELFF. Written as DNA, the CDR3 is TGCGCCAGCAGCTGGGACAGCGGGGGAAACACCGGGGAGCTGTTTTTT.

The CDR3 loop reads CASSIETGNYGYTF. CDR3 bases: TGTGCCAGTAGTATAGAGACAGGAAACTATGGCTACACCTTC. This chain links TRBV19 with TRBJ1-2, with TRBD1 as a possible D gene (6 bases). This CDR3 is 14 amino acids long. V gave up 0 bases and J gave up 2 bases, with 7 bases separating them. CDR1 LNHDA and CDR2 SQIVND come from the germline V gene (reference sequence).

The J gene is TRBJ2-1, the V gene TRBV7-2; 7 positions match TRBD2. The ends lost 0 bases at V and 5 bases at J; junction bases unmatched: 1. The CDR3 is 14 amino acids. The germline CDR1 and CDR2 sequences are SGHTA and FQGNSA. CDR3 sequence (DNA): TGTGCCAGCAGCTTAGCGGGACTACACAATGAGCAGTTCTTC. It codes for CASSLAGLHNEQFF.

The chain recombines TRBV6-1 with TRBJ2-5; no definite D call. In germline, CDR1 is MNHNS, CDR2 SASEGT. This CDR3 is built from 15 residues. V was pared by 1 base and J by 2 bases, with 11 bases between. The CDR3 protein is CASSEVMTRQETQYF. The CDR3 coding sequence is TGTGCCAGCAGTGAAGTAATGACCAGACAAGAGACCCAGTACTTC.